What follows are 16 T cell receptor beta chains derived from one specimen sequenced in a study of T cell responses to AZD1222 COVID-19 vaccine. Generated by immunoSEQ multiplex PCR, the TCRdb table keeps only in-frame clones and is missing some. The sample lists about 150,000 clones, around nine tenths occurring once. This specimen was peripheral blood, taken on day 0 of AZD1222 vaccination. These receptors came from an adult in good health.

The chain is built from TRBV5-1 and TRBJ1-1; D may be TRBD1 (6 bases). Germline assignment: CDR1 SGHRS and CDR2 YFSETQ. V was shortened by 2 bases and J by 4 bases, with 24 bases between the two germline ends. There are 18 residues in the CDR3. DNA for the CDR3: TGCGCCAGCAGCTTCGGGACACAGAGTGACGTCAGGGGCACTGAAGCTTTCTTT. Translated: CASSFGTQSDVRGTEAFF.

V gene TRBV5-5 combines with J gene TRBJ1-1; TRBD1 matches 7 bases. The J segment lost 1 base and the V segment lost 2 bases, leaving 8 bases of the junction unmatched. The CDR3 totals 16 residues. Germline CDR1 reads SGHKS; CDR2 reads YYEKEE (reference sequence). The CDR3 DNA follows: TGTGCCAGCAGCTTTGGGCCAGGGGGAAGGAACACTGAAGCTTTCTTT. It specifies CASSFGPGGRNTEAFF.

CDR3 nucleotides: TGTGCCAGCGTTAGGTTGGACGGGGCCAACGTCCTGACTTTC. Amino acids: CASVRLDGANVLTF. The chain couples TRBV6-5 to TRBJ2-6; no clear D. Germline V gene data show CDR1 as MNHEY and CDR2 as SVGAGI. V was pared by 8 bases and J by 4 bases, with 12 bases between. This CDR3 is 14 amino acids long.

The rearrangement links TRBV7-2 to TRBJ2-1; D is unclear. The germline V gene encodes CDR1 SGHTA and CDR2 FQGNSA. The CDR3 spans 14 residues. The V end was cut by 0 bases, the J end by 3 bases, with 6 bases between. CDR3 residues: CASSLAADYNEQFF. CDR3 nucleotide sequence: TGTGCCAGCAGCTTAGCGGCGGACTACAATGAGCAGTTCTTC.

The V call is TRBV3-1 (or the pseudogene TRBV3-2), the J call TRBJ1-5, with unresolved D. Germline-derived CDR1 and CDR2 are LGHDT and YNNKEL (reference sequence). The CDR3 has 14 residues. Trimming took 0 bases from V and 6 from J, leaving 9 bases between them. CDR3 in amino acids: CASSQDGVGQPQHF. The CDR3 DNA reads TGTGCCAGCAGCCAAGATGGGGTTGGTCAGCCCCAGCATTTT.

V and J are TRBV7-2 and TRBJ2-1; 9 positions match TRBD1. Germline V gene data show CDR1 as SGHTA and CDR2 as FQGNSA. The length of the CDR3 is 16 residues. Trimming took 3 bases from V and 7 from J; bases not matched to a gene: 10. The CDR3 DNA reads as TGTGCCAGCAGCTTTTTGGGACAGGGAACGATGAATGAGCAGTTCTTC. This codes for CASSFLGQGTMNEQFF.

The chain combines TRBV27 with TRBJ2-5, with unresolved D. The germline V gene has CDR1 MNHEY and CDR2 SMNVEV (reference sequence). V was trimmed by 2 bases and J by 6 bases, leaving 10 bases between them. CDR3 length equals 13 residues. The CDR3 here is CASSLEQPKTQYF. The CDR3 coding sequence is TGTGCCAGCAGTTTAGAACAGCCGAAGACCCAGTACTTC.

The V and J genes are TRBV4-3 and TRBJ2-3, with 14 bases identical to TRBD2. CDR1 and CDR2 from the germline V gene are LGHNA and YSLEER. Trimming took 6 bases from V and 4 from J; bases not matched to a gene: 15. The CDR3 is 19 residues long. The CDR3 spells CASSQGSGTSGSSADTQYF. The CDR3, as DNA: TGCGCCAGCAGTCAGGGATCCGGGACTAGCGGGAGTTCGGCAGATACGCAGTATTTT.

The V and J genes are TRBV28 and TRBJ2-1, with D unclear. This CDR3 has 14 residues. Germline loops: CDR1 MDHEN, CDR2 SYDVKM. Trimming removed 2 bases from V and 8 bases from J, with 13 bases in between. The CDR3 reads CASSLIQQFYEQFF. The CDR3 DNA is TGTGCCAGCAGTTTAATACAGCAGTTTTATGAGCAGTTCTTC.

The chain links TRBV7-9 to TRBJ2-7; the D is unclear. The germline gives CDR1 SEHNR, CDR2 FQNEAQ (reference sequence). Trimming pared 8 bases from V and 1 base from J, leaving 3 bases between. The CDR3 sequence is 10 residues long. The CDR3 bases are TGTGCCAGCGGGTCCTACGAGCAGTACTTC. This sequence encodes CASGSYEQYF.

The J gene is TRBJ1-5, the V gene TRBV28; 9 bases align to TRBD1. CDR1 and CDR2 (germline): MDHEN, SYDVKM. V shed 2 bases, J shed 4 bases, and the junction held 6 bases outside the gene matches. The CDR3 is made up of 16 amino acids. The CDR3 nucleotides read TGTGCCAGCAGTTTAGTACAGGACAGGGGAAATCAGCCCCAGCATTTT. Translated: CASSLVQDRGNQPQHF.

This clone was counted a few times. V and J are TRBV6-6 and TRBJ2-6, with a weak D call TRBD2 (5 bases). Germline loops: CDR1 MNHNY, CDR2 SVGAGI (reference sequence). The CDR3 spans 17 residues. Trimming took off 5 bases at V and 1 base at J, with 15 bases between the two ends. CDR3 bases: TGTGCCAGCAGTCGTCGGACCGGGAAATCTGGGGCCAACGTCCTGACTTTC. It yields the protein CASSRRTGKSGANVLTF.

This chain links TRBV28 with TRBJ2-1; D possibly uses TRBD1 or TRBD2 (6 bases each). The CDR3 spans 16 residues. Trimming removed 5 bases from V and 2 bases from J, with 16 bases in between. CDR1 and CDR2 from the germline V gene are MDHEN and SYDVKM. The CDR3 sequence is CASSPLGGRAYNEQFF. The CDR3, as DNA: TGTGCCAGCAGTCCCTTAGGGGGGAGAGCCTACAATGAGCAGTTCTTC.

Here the CDR3 reads CASSQGYGRYNEQFF. For the CDR3, the DNA is TGCGCCAGCAGCCAAGGGTACGGCCGGTACAATGAGCAGTTCTTC. The rearrangement uses TRBV4-1 and TRBJ2-1, with D unclear. The V gene's germline CDR1 is MGHRA and CDR2 YSYEKL. Trimming cost V 1 base and J 4 bases, with 11 bases left between them. The CDR3 has 15 amino acids.

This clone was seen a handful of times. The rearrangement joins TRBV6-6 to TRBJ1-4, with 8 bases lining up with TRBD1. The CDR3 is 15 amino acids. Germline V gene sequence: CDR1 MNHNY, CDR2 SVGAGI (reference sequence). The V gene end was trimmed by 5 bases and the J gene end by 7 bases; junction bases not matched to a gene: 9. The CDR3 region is CASSPRQGRGEKLFF. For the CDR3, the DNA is TGTGCCAGCAGTCCACGACAGGGGCGTGGTGAAAAACTGTTTTTT.

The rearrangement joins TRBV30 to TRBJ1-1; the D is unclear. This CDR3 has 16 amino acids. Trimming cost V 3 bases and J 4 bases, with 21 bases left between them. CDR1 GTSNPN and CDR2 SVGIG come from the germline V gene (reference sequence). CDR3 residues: CAWRPNLIGLSTEAFF. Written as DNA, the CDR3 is TGTGCCTGGAGACCCAACCTCATAGGTTTGAGCACTGAAGCTTTCTTT.